A single sample gave rise to the 16 T cell receptor beta chains below, sequenced in a study of cytotoxic CD8 clonotypes in ibrutinib-treated CLL. Profiling relied on immunoSEQ multiplex PCR, and the TCRdb table lists in-frame clones only, not all of them. This table has 35,000 to 40,000 clones, about 64% appearing once. Specimen: PBMCs, collected at disease progression, from a patient treated with ibrutinib. The receptors come from a human donor with chronic lymphocytic leukemia.

This clone was counted a few times. The CDR3 DNA follows: TGTGCCAGTAGTATCCCCCAGGGAAGTATGGATTATGGCTACACCTTC. Translating gives CASSIPQGSMDYGYTF. The V call is TRBV19, the J call TRBJ1-2; TRBD1 is a possible D gene (5 bases). The CDR3 is 16 amino acids. V lost 3 bases, J lost 5 bases, and 19 bases lay in between. The germline V gene has CDR1 LNHDA and CDR2 SQIVND (reference sequence). Complete variable domain (other parts from reference TRBV19 and TRBJ1-2): DGGITQSPKYLFRKEGQNVTLSCEQNLNHDAMYWYRQDPGQGLRLIYYSQIVNDFQKGDIAEGYSVSREKKESFPLTVTSAQKNPTAFYLCASSIPQGSMDYGYTFGSGTRLTVV.

The gene calls are TRBV2 and TRBJ2-1; 7 nucleotides agree with TRBD1. The CDR3 spans 12 residues. V was clipped by 4 bases and J by 6 bases; unmatched bases: 0. Germline V CDR1 and CDR2: SNHLY, FYNNEI. The CDR3 sequence: CASSAGGNEQFF. The CDR3 nucleotides are TGTGCCAGCAGTGCAGGGGGCAATGAGCAGTTCTTC.

The V gene is TRBV5-4, the J gene TRBJ2-2, with D unresolved. V was cut by 4 bases and J by 0 bases, with 7 bases left in between. CDR1 is SGHNT and CDR2 is YYREEE in the germline V gene (reference sequence). The CDR3 consists of 14 residues. CDR3: CASSPLANTGELFF. CDR3 nucleotide sequence: TGTGCCAGCAGCCCGCTCGCGAACACCGGGGAGCTGTTTTTT.

The count of this clone is one. CDR3 loop: CASSEYGYSNQPQHF. CDR3 sequence (DNA): TGTGCCAGCAGTGAGTACGGTTATAGCAATCAGCCCCAGCATTTT. The gene calls are TRBV2 and TRBJ1-5; D is unresolved. CDR1 is SNHLY, CDR2 FYNNEI, per germline. CDR3 length: 15 residues. The V gene lost 3 bases and the J gene lost 0 bases, with 9 bases spanning the gap.

About this clone itself: Here the CDR3 omits its conserved ending phenylalanine or tryptophan, so a read error is the likely source. The limits of the CDR3 on the DNA are not certain, so only TCRdb's listed CDR3 is given. This chain joins TRBV13 and TRBJ1-2; the D call in the table, TRBD1, was not verified against the DNA. In germline, CDR1 is PRHDT, CDR2 FYEKMQ (reference sequence). Inclusive of both ends, the CDR3 amounts to 14 amino acids. CDR3 protein: CASSKSKPDRAVGL.

The CDR3: CASSIDSTDTQYF. Here the CDR3 DNA reads TGTGCCAGTAGTATAGACAGCACAGATACGCAGTATTTT. The chain joins TRBV19 to TRBJ2-3; D not certain. V lost 0 bases, J lost 0 bases, and 1 base lay in between. The CDR3 totals 13 residues. The germline gives CDR1 LNHDA, CDR2 SQIVND (reference sequence).

V usage is TRBV4-2 and J usage is TRBJ1-5; D not certain. The CDR3 runs 15 residues. Trimming removed 5 bases from V and 6 bases from J, with 17 bases in between. Germline CDR1 LGHNA, CDR2 YNFKEQ. The CDR3 DNA reads as TGTGCCAGCAGCTTGATTCCGGGTAGCGGTCAGCCCCAGCATTTT. As protein: CASSLIPGSGQPQHF.

The V gene is TRBV29-1, the J gene TRBJ1-2, with D possibly matching TRBD1 (5 bases). With 0 bases removed from V and 10 bases from J, the gap between germline ends came to 12 bases. The CDR3 contains 12 residues. Germline V CDR1 and CDR2: SQVTM, ANQGSEA. The CDR3 nucleotides are TGCAGCGTTGAAGATCTAGGGGACGTCTACACCTTC. Its protein is CSVEDLGDVYTF.

The chain joins TRBV18 to TRBJ1-6, with D unclear. The CDR3 length is 14 residues. CDR1 and CDR2 from the germline V gene are KGHSH and LQKENI. Trimming shortened V by 2 bases and J by 6 bases, and 8 bases separated the two germline ends. The CDR3 here is CASSPEHINSPLHF. For the CDR3, the DNA is TGTGCCAGCTCACCAGAACATATTAATTCACCCCTCCACTTT.

The J gene is TRBJ2-5, the V gene TRBV5-1, with TRBD1 as a possible D gene (8 bases). Germline CDR1 is SGHRS and CDR2 is YFSETQ. Trimming took off 4 bases at V and 3 bases at J, with 16 bases between the two ends. The CDR3 runs to 15 residues. CDR3 region: CASSPLTGGEETQYF. CDR3 sequence (DNA): TGCGCCAGCAGCCCCCTCACAGGGGGGGAAGAGACCCAGTACTTC.

This clone is medium-sized. This sequence joins TRBV7-9 and TRBJ2-5, with 9 bases lining up with TRBD2. CDR1 and CDR2 from the germline V gene are SEHNR and FQNEAQ (reference sequence). This CDR3 is 18 amino acids long. Losses at the gene ends were 1 base for V and 7 bases for J; bases not matched to a gene: 16. The CDR3 DNA sequence: TGTGCCAGCAGCTTAGTTCGGCCGGCTAGCGGGGCCCTGGGGACCCAGTACTTC. Its protein is CASSLVRPASGALGTQYF.

The gene calls are TRBV19 and TRBJ2-5; the match to TRBD2 covers 9 bases. This CDR3 is 13 amino acids long. J was trimmed by 6 bases and V by 4 bases; bases with no gene match: 3. Germline CDR1 is LNHDA and CDR2 is SQIVND (reference sequence). The CDR3 protein is CASSSGGAQTQYF. The CDR3 DNA reads as TGTGCCAGTAGTAGCGGGGGGGCGCAGACCCAGTACTTC. The variable domain in full, with the rest retrieved from reference TRBV19 and TRBJ2-5, is DGGITQSPKYLFRKEGQNVTLSCEQNLNHDAMYWYRQDPGQGLRLIYYSQIVNDFQKGDIAEGYSVSREKKESFPLTVTSAQKNPTAFYLCASSSGGAQTQYFGPGTRLLVL.

The chain uses TRBV15 and TRBJ1-2; a weak D match, TRBD1 (5 bases). CDR1 is LNHNV and CDR2 is YYDKDF in the germline V gene (reference sequence). The CDR3 spans 14 residues. V lost 3 bases, J lost 8 bases, and 16 bases lay in between. The CDR3, as DNA: TGTGCCACCAGCAGCCTACAGGATCCCTTCGGCTACACCTTC. Protein sequence: CATSSLQDPFGYTF.

The V call is TRBV5-4, the J call TRBJ2-3; no clear D. The CDR3 extends over 12 amino acids. Per germline, CDR1 SGHNT and CDR2 YYREEE (reference sequence). The ends were cut back, 1 base at V and 2 bases at J, with 2 bases in the middle. The CDR3 nucleotides read TGTGCCAGCAGCTTGTTCACAGATACGCAGTATTTT. It yields the protein CASSLFTDTQYF.

The V call is TRBV6-5, the J call TRBJ1-1; D uncertain. The length of the CDR3 is 14 residues. Germline V gives CDR1 MNHEY, CDR2 SVGAGI. Trimming pared 0 bases from V and 8 bases from J, leaving 13 bases between. The chain's CDR3 is CASSYSRVRKEAFF. The CDR3 region has the DNA TGTGCCAGCAGTTACTCGCGGGTCCGAAAGGAAGCTTTCTTT.

The chain joins TRBV5-4 to TRBJ1-1; the match to TRBD1 covers 7 bases. This CDR3 is built from 17 residues. CDR1 is SGHNT, CDR2 YYREEE, per germline (reference sequence). After removal of 3 bases from V and 3 bases from J, the junction contained 14 bases not matched to a gene. CDR3 protein: CASSSPWETGRDTEAFF. CDR3 DNA sequence: TGTGCCAGCAGCTCCCCTTGGGAGACAGGGAGGGACACTGAAGCTTTCTTT.